The 26 T cell receptor beta chains given below trace back to one sample, sequenced in a study of blood T cell repertoires in COVID-19. Sequencing used immunoSEQ multiplex PCR; TCRdb keeps in-frame clones, though not all of them. The sample holds 61,000 or so clones, around nine tenths seen once. Sequenced: peripheral blood. The receptor set was obtained from a woman at least 80 years old with active COVID-19.

This sequence joins TRBV7-9 and TRBJ1-2; 9 nucleotides align to TRBD1. V was pared by 3 bases and J by 8 bases, with 7 bases of the junction left unmatched. This CDR3 region has 14 residues. From germline, CDR1 is SEHNR and CDR2 FQNEAQ (reference sequence). The CDR3 sequence is CASSFIQGANGYTF. CDR3 DNA: TGTGCCAGCAGCTTTATACAGGGGGCAAACGGCTACACCTTC.

This chain joins TRBV5-6 and TRBJ2-5; a possible D gene is TRBD2 (6 bases). CDR3 size: 14 residues. CDR1 is SGHDT and CDR2 is YYEEEE in the germline V gene. V was cut by 3 bases and J by 4 bases, with 13 bases left in between. The CDR3 reads CASSSEGLGETQYF. DNA for the CDR3: TGTGCCAGCAGCTCGGAGGGGTTGGGAGAGACCCAGTACTTC.

J is TRBJ2-3 and V is TRBV5-1; 16 bases match TRBD2. The CDR3 loop spans 21 amino acids. The germline V gene encodes CDR1 SGHRS and CDR2 YFSETQ. V shed 1 base, J shed 4 bases, and the junction held 15 bases outside the gene matches. CDR3 region: CASSLKPSKGTSGGAADTQYF. CDR3 sequence (DNA): TGCGCCAGCAGCTTGAAGCCCTCTAAGGGGACTAGCGGGGGGGCTGCAGATACGCAGTATTTT.

The sample holds one count of this clone. The V call is TRBV24-1, the J call TRBJ2-2; TRBD2 aligns across 12 bases. Trimming at V came to 3 bases and at J to 5 bases, leaving 6 bases not matched to a gene. The CDR3 totals 17 residues. CDR1 and CDR2 from the germline V gene are KGHDR and SFDVKD. The DNA of the CDR3 is TGTGCCACCAGTGATCCCCTAGCGGGGGGGCGTACCGGGGAGCTGTTTTTT. Its protein is CATSDPLAGGRTGELFF.

This chain connects TRBV5-4 to TRBJ2-3; 7 bases line up with TRBD2. Germline V CDR1 and CDR2: SGHNT, YYREEE (reference sequence). Trimming took 1 base from V and 2 from J; bases not matched to a gene: 1. CDR3 size: 14 residues. The CDR3 region is CASSLRGDTDTQYF. In DNA form, the CDR3 reads TGTGCCAGCAGCTTGCGGGGGGACACAGATACGCAGTATTTT.

V and J are TRBV2 and TRBJ1-5, with D unresolved. The CDR3 is 13 residues long. From germline, CDR1 is SNHLY and CDR2 FYNNEI. V lost 6 bases to trimming and J lost 5 bases, with 11 bases between them. The DNA of the CDR3 is TGTGCCAGCAGCCGAGAGGAGGATCAGCCCCAGCATTTT. Translated: CASSREEDQPQHF.

The chain is built from TRBV4-1 and TRBJ2-3; 7 nucleotides agree with TRBD2. The CDR3 spans 18 residues. The junction had 15 bases not matched to a gene; V was cut back by 1 base and J by 5 bases. Germline CDR1 is MGHRA and CDR2 is YSYEKL. The CDR3 reads CASSQGVGPSGTGDTQYF. CDR3 bases: TGCGCCAGCAGCCAAGGGGTGGGGCCTAGCGGAACGGGAGATACGCAGTATTTT.

This clone has only one observation. The chain has TRBV18 and TRBJ2-1; D remains ambiguous. The length of the CDR3 is 14 residues. The germline CDR1 and CDR2 sequences are KGHSH and LQKENI. V was pared by 6 bases and J by 2 bases, with 11 bases between. The CDR3 DNA is TGTGCCAGCTCCGTACAGCAAACCTACAATGAGCAGTTCTTC. Its translation is CASSVQQTYNEQFF.

The chain joins TRBV28 to TRBJ2-1, with D perhaps matching TRBD1 (7 bases). The V gene lost 1 base and the J gene lost 8 bases, with 18 bases spanning the gap. Germline V gives CDR1 MDHEN, CDR2 SYDVKM. This CDR3 has 16 amino acids. For the CDR3, the DNA is TGTGCCAGCAGTTTATTACTCAGGGGGGTCGATGATGAGCAGTTCTTC. It yields the protein CASSLLLRGVDDEQFF. Looking up the rest from reference TRBV28 and TRBJ2-1 gives the full variable domain: DVKVTQSSRYLVKRTGEKVFLECVQDMDHENMFWYRQDPGLGLRLIYFSYDVKMKEKGDIPEGYSVSREKKERFSLILESASTNQTSMYLCASSLLLRGVDDEQFFGPGTRLTVL.

Details on this clone: One end of the junction is discordant with germline, which a read error may explain. The chain combines TRBV11-2 with TRBJ2-7, with a tentative D call TRBD1 (5 bases). The CDR3 is 11 residues long. Germline loops: CDR1 SGHAT, CDR2 FQNNGV. The CDR3 DNA reads as TGTGCCAGCAGCATAGGGCCAGGGAAGGACTTC. This codes for CASSIGPGKDF.

The chain carries TRBV11-2 and TRBJ2-1; 7 nucleotides align to TRBD1. CDR3 length: 14 residues. V lost 6 bases to trimming and J lost 4 bases; unmatched junction nucleotides: 6. Per the germline V gene, CDR1 is SGHAT and CDR2 is FQNNGV. The CDR3 is CASRTTGKYNEQFF. CDR3 DNA: TGTGCCAGCAGAACGACAGGGAAGTACAATGAGCAGTTCTTC.

The chain employs TRBV7-3 and TRBJ1-1; TRBD1 might be the D (6 bases). This CDR3 has 15 residues. CDR1 SGHTA and CDR2 FQGTGA come from the germline V gene. V lost 5 bases and J lost 5, with 18 bases in between. The CDR3, as DNA: TGTGCCAGCAGCGCGACGGGGGGCGGATATACTGAAGCTTTCTTT. Translated: CASSATGGGYTEAFF.

This clone was found a few times. At one end, the junction sequence differs from germline, possibly due to a read error. This chain uses TRBV5-1 with TRBJ1-6; TRBD1 matches 9 bases. The CDR3 has 15 residues. CDR1 and CDR2 from the germline V gene are SGHRS and YFSETQ. Here the CDR3 reads CASTLGTGNNSPLHF. CDR3 DNA sequence: TGCGCCAGCACCTTGGGGACAGGGAATAATTCACCCCTCCACTTT.

The chain uses TRBV7-9 and TRBJ2-7; a possible D gene is TRBD1 (5 bases). Germline assignment: CDR1 SEHNR and CDR2 FQNEAQ (reference sequence). Between the trimmed V and J ends, which lost 3 bases and 3 bases, there was a span of 9 bases. The CDR3 spans 13 residues. CDR3 loop: CASSFRTNYEQYF. CDR3 coding DNA: TGTGCCAGCAGCTTTAGGACAAACTACGAGCAGTACTTC.

The chain has TRBV5-1 and TRBJ1-3; 11 bases are shared with TRBD1. The V and J ends lost 4 bases and 2 bases, in that order; junction bases with no gene match: 2. There are 15 residues in the CDR3. Germline V gene sequence: CDR1 SGHRS, CDR2 YFSETQ. The CDR3 coding sequence is TGCGCCAGCAGCATGGGACAGGGGGCTGGAAACACCATATATTTT. Protein sequence: CASSMGQGAGNTIYF.

The chain combines TRBV2 with TRBJ2-7, with 8 bases fitting TRBD1. The V and J ends lost 6 bases and 0 bases, in that order; junction bases with no gene match: 4. This CDR3 spans 14 amino acids. CDR1 and CDR2 from the germline V gene are SNHLY and FYNNEI. Written as DNA, the CDR3 is TGTGCCAGCAGGGGACAGGTGAACTCCTACGAGCAGTACTTC. It translates to CASRGQVNSYEQYF.

This clone was picked up one time. The chain carries TRBV9 and TRBJ1-5; a possible D gene is TRBD1 (5 bases). Trimming cost V 0 bases and J 3 bases, with 7 bases left between them. Per germline, CDR1 SGDLS and CDR2 YYNGEE. The CDR3 is 14 residues long. CDR3 region: CASSVGQLNQPQHF. Here the CDR3 DNA reads TGTGCCAGCAGCGTAGGACAGCTCAATCAGCCCCAGCATTTT.

The rearrangement links TRBV19 to TRBJ1-5; 11 bases match TRBD1. Germline values: CDR1 LNHDA, CDR2 SQIVND (reference sequence). This CDR3 comprises 19 residues. The ends lost 1 base at V and 0 bases at J; junction bases unmatched: 8. The CDR3, as DNA: TGTGCCAGTAGTATAGGGCCCGGGACAGGGGGTTATAGCAATCAGCCCCAGCATTTT. As protein: CASSIGPGTGGYSNQPQHF. Variable domain in full (rest from reference TRBV19 and TRBJ1-5): DGGITQSPKYLFRKEGQNVTLSCEQNLNHDAMYWYRQDPGQGLRLIYYSQIVNDFQKGDIAEGYSVSREKKESFPLTVTSAQKNPTAFYLCASSIGPGTGGYSNQPQHFGDGTRLSIL.

CDR3 coding DNA: TGTGCCAGCAGCTTAGTCGGGGGAACTAGCACAGATACGCAGTATTTT. This codes for CASSLVGGTSTDTQYF. V gene TRBV7-2 combines with J gene TRBJ2-3, with D perhaps TRBD2 (6 bases). V was clipped by 1 base and J by 0 bases, with 11 bases between them. Per the germline V gene, CDR1 is SGHTA and CDR2 is FQGNSA. This CDR3 comprises 16 residues.

The V call is TRBV7-9, the J call TRBJ2-1; 13 bases map to TRBD2. The germline gives CDR1 SEHNR, CDR2 FQNEAQ (reference sequence). Germline trimming cut 3 bases from V and 8 bases from J; bases unmatched to any gene: 4. The CDR3 is 15 amino acids. CDR3 in DNA: TGTGCCAGCAGCTTTACTAGCGGGGGGGCTGATGAGCAGTTCTTC. Protein: CASSFTSGGADEQFF.

The chain is built from TRBV11-3 and TRBJ2-1; 8 bases align to TRBD1. The CDR3 covers 14 residues. V was pared by 1 base and J by 10 bases, with 6 bases of the junction left unmatched. Germline V gene data show CDR1 as SGHNT and CDR2 as YENEEA. The CDR3, as DNA: TGTGCCAGCAGCTTAGGGAGGTGGGACAGGGAGCAGTTCTTC. This sequence encodes CASSLGRWDREQFF.

The chain joins TRBV11-3 to TRBJ2-7; 8 bases are shared with TRBD1. J lost 3 bases, V lost 5 bases, and 3 bases had no gene match. Germline-derived CDR1 and CDR2 are SGHNT and YENEEA. The CDR3 spans 13 residues. CDR3 amino acids: CASSVGQGYEQYF. DNA for the CDR3: TGTGCCAGCAGCGTCGGACAGGGCTACGAGCAGTACTTC.

This clone was recorded a few times. The chain combines TRBV28 with TRBJ2-7; D may be TRBD1 (6 bases). CDR1 and CDR2 (germline): MDHEN, SYDVKM. Trimming pared 9 bases from V and 2 bases from J, leaving 17 bases between. This CDR3 has 14 amino acids. The CDR3 sequence is CASIPYRAAYEQYF. In DNA, the CDR3 is TGTGCCAGTATCCCCTACAGGGCTGCCTACGAGCAGTACTTC.

The chain links TRBV5-1 to TRBJ1-1; D perhaps matches TRBD1 (6 bases). Between the trimmed V and J ends, which lost 0 bases and 1 base, there was a span of 7 bases. The CDR3 has 14 residues. CDR1 and CDR2 from the germline V gene are SGHRS and YFSETQ. CDR3 sequence (DNA): TGCGCCAGCAGCTTGGGACAGGAGAACACTGAAGCTTTCTTT. Translation gives CASSLGQENTEAFF. The full variable domain, its missing parts supplied by reference TRBV5-1 and TRBJ1-1, is KAGVTQTPRYLIKTRGQQVTLSCSPISGHRSVSWYQQTPGQGLQFLFEYFSETQRNKGNFPGRFSGRQFSNSRSEMNVSTLELGDSALYLCASSLGQENTEAFFGQGTRLTVV.

The chain employs TRBV2 and TRBJ2-7; the D is unclear. Germline CDR1 SNHLY, CDR2 FYNNEI. Trimming took off 5 bases at V and 3 bases at J, with 14 bases between the two ends. The CDR3 has 14 residues. This chain's CDR3 is CASSLYSPGYEQYF. For the CDR3, the DNA is TGTGCCAGCAGTCTCTACAGTCCTGGCTACGAGCAGTACTTC.

V and J are TRBV6-2 or TRBV6-3 and TRBJ1-5, with D possibly being TRBD1 (6 bases). Germline loops: CDR1 MNHEY, CDR2 SVGEGT. Deletions cut 6 bases from V and 5 bases from J, with 17 bases between. The CDR3 runs 15 residues. CDR3 loop: CASSRSTGLYQPQHF. DNA of the CDR3: TGTGCCAGCAGCCGATCAACAGGGCTCTATCAGCCCCAGCATTTT.